A selection of T cell receptor beta chains follows, all from one sample in a study of T cell changes during pregnancy in multiple sclerosis. Libraries were prepared by immunoSEQ multiplex PCR; TCRdb keeps only in-frame clonotypes and omits some of them. The repertoire holds about 73,000 clones, roughly 92% seen once, with roughly 3% in the top ten. The sample was peripheral blood, taken in the third trimester of pregnancy. These receptors all come from a female donor in good health, enrolled as a control in a pregnancy study. Each CDR3 is given with its conserved first and last residue. The order of the fields is J gene, CDR3 length, V gene, D gene, clone size, CDR3 DNA, CDR3 protein. The D gene is left open where the match is weak. Where a row states a size, it is once, few, many or the class of an expanded clone; other rows omit it.

TRBJ2-7,16,TRBV5-1,-,-,TGCGCCAGCAGCTTGGCCGGCGGGGTCTCCTCCTACGAGCAGTACTTC,CASSLAGGVSSYEQYF
TRBJ2-5,14,TRBV25-1,TRBD1,-,TGTGCCAGCAGTATGACCGGGACAGGGGAGACCCAGTACTTC,CASSMTGTGETQYF
TRBJ2-7,18,TRBV11-1,TRBD2,-,TGTGCCAGCCAGCGGAAAAGGTTTTTAGCGGGAGGGCCGCGGGAGCAGTACTTC,CASQRKRFLAGGPREQYF
TRBJ1-2,13,TRBV5-1,-,-,TGCGCCAGCAGGGCCGGGAGCCTCTATGGCTACACCTTC,CASRAGSLYGYTF
TRBJ2-2,15,TRBV5-1,-,-,TGCGCCAGCAGCCAGACGACACGTAGCACCGGGGAGCTGTTTTTT,CASSQTTRSTGELFF
TRBJ2-7,14,TRBV6-6,TRBD1,-,TGTGCCAGCAGTTACCCGGGACAGGTTATCGAGCAGTACTTC,CASSYPGQVIEQYF
TRBJ2-7,16,TRBV4-2,TRBD2,-,TGTGCCAGCAGCCCTGGACTAGCGGGGGTCGGCTACGAGCAGTACTTC,CASSPGLAGVGYEQYF
TRBJ2-5,16,TRBV5-1,TRBD2,-,TGCGCCAGCAGCAGAGTGAGCGGGGGGGCCGGGGAGACCCAGTACTTC,CASSRVSGGAGETQYF
TRBJ2-1,14,TRBV5-1,-,-,TGCGCCAGCAGCGGGGGGGCAGGTTGGAATGAGCAGTTCTTC,CASSGGAGWNEQFF
TRBJ2-5,14,TRBV4-3,-,-,TGCGCCAGCAGCCCGCGGCAGGGGTCAGAGACCCAGTACTTC,CASSPRQGSETQYF
TRBJ1-5,17,TRBV18,TRBD1,-,TGTGCCAGCTCACCACTATCAGGACAGGGCCTTAATCAGCCCCAGCATTTT,CASSPLSGQGLNQPQHF
TRBJ2-7,13,TRBV10-3,TRBD1,-,TGTGCCATCAGTGTGGGACAGCACCACGAGCAGTACTTC,CAISVGQHHEQYF
TRBJ1-5,15,TRBV19,TRBD1,-,TGTGCCAGTAGTATCCGGGACAGGGGACGACAGCCCCAGCATTTT,CASSIRDRGRQPQHF
TRBJ2-2,14,TRBV5-4,-,-,TGTGCCAGCAGCCCCCCGGCGAACACCGGGGAGCTGTTTTTT,CASSPPANTGELFF
TRBJ2-5,10,TRBV20-1,-,once,TGCAGTTGCGCCCAAGAGACCCAGTACTTC,CSCAQETQYF
TRBJ1-2,14,TRBV19,TRBD1,-,TGTGCCAGTAGCCCCCGGGGACAGTCGGCTGTGTACACCTTC,CASSPRGQSAVYTF
TRBJ2-1,15,TRBV4-3,-,-,TGCGCCAGCAGCCCTACAAGCGGGCCTGACAATGAGCAGTTCTTC,CASSPTSGPDNEQFF
TRBJ2-1,11,TRBV5-6,-,-,TGTGCCAGCAGCTTGCGAGAGAGTAAGTTCTTC,CASSLRESKFF
TRBJ2-1,15,TRBV28,TRBD1,once,TGTGCCAGCAGCTGGACAGGGGGCACTTACAATGAGCAGTTCTTC,CASSWTGGTYNEQFF
TRBJ1-3,12,TRBV7-8,-,-,TGTGCCAGCCAACGAGCTGGAAACACCATATATTTT,CASQRAGNTIYF
TRBJ1-5,14,TRBV5-5,-,once,TGTGCCAGCAGCTTAAGTGAGGGTACGCAGCCCCAGCATTTT,CASSLSEGTQPQHF
TRBJ1-2,15,TRBV7-9,TRBD1,-,TGTGCCAGCAGCTACAAGGACAGGGAGAACTATGGCTACACCTTC,CASSYKDRENYGYTF
TRBJ2-3,13,TRBV11-1,-,-,TGTGCCAGCAGCTTAGCCCTACAGGATACGCAGTATTTT,CASSLALQDTQYF
TRBJ2-3,16,TRBV27,TRBD2,-,TGTGCCAGCAGTCTGACTAGCGGGGGGGCCCCAGATACGCAGTATTTT,CASSLTSGGAPDTQYF
TRBJ1-2,15,TRBV7-2,TRBD1,-,TGTGCCAGCAGCTCCGGGACAGGGCTTTTTTATGGCTACACCTTC,CASSSGTGLFYGYTF
TRBJ1-1,18,TRBV5-4,-,-,TGTGCCAGCAGCTTCGGTCCTGGCAGGGGCGGGGGCGTGGACCAAGCTTTCTTT,CASSFGPGRGGGVDQAFF
TRBJ2-5,12,TRBV5-1,-,-,TGCGCCAGCAATAGGGGTGGGGAGACCCAGTACTTC,CASNRGGETQYF
TRBJ1-4,13,TRBV10-3,TRBD1,-,TGTGCCCCAATACAGGGGATTAATGAAAAACTGTTTTTT,CAPIQGINEKLFF
TRBJ2-7,16,TRBV7-2,TRBD2,-,TGTGCCAGCAGCTTATCGGCTAGCGGACTTTCCTACGAGCAGTACTTC,CASSLSASGLSYEQYF
TRBJ2-2,14,TRBV6-5,-,-,TGTGCCAGCAGTTACTCGGAGACCACCGGGGAGCTGTTTTTT,CASSYSETTGELFF
TRBJ1-5,16,TRBV10-2,TRBD1,-,TGCGCCAGCAGTGAGTCGGACAGGGGGAACGATCAGCCCCAGCATTTT,CASSESDRGNDQPQHF
TRBJ2-1,14,TRBV5-6,-,-,TGTGCCAGCAGCTTGGAACAGGGATCAAATGAGCAGTTCTTC,CASSLEQGSNEQFF
TRBJ2-2,15,TRBV6-1,-,-,TGTGCCAGCAGTGAAGGGGCAAGGTTAACCGGGGAGCTGTTTTTT,CASSEGARLTGELFF
TRBJ2-3,16,TRBV4-3,TRBD2,-,TGCGCCAGCGCCCCTCGTAGGGCGGGAGGAGTGGATACGCAGTATTTT,CASAPRRAGGVDTQYF
TRBJ2-7,16,TRBV11-2,-,-,TGTGCCAGCAGCTCCCTCCCCACAGAAGTACCCTACGAGCAGTACTTC,CASSSLPTEVPYEQYF
TRBJ2-7,13,TRBV7-9,-,-,TGTGCCAGCAGCCCCAGACTGACCCACGAGCAGTACTTC,CASSPRLTHEQYF
TRBJ2-5,13,TRBV5-1,TRBD1,-,TGCGCCAGCAGCAACAGGGGGGAAGAGACCCAGTACTTC,CASSNRGEETQYF
TRBJ2-1,16,TRBV4-1,TRBD1,-,TGCGCCAGCAGCCATGGGGACAGGGGTCGCGGAAATGAGCAGTTCTTC,CASSHGDRGRGNEQFF
TRBJ2-7,15,TRBV5-4,TRBD2,-,TGTGCCAGCAGCGCGGGACTAGCAGGTATTTACGAGCAGTACTTC,CASSAGLAGIYEQYF
TRBJ1-2,15,TRBV16,-,-,TGTGCCAGCAGCCCGGGGGGCGTTCGGAGGAATGGCTACACCTTC,CASSPGGVRRNGYTF
TRBJ2-7,13,TRBV28,-,-,TGTGCCAGCAGTTTATCCCCCGGCTACGAGCAGTACTTC,CASSLSPGYEQYF
TRBJ2-7,15,TRBV14,-,-,TGTGCCAGCAGCCCGACCGGGAGGGGGCTCCACGAGCAGTACTTC,CASSPTGRGLHEQYF
TRBJ2-1,17,TRBV30,TRBD2,-,TGTGCCTGGAGTCGAGTAGCGGGAGCGGGAATTCCGGGTGAGCAGTTCTTC,CAWSRVAGAGIPGEQFF
TRBJ2-1,15,TRBV5-5,-,-,TGTGCCAGCAGCTTGGAAGGTAATTCAGGCAATGAGCAGTTCTTC,CASSLEGNSGNEQFF